This T cell receptor (beta chain) appears in the sequencing data of a study of human T cells and chemical hapten exposure. Study-wide points: Alopecia in all donors means immunity may differ from healthy individuals.

As for this clonotype: Antigen unknown.

Germline values: CDR1 SEHNR, CDR2 FQNEAQ (reference sequence). J was trimmed by 5 bases and V by 1 base; bases with no gene match: 9. The CDR3 runs to 16 residues. Time point defined: patch test 3, about 24 weeks after DPC sensitization. The treatment was: therapeutic diphenylcyclopropenone sensitization with weekly scalp DPC. TCRdb reprocessed the RACE reads with MiXCR, giving one entry per CDR3 protein. The sample yields 150,000 to 200,000 distinct CDR3 sequences, about a quarter seen once. V is TRBV7-9 and J is TRBJ2-7, with 9 bases aligning to TRBD2. Sequenced here: whole blood, sampled in connection with sensitization to the hapten diphenylcyclopropenone (DPC). This clonotype was obtained from a woman aged 18 to 35 with alopecia areata. Some clones in this sample may be carry-over from other donors' samples. The chain's CDR3 is CASSLGLIAGENEQYF. As DNA, the CDR3 is TGTGCCAGCAGCTTAGGCCTAATAGCGGGAGAGAACGAGCAGTACTTC.